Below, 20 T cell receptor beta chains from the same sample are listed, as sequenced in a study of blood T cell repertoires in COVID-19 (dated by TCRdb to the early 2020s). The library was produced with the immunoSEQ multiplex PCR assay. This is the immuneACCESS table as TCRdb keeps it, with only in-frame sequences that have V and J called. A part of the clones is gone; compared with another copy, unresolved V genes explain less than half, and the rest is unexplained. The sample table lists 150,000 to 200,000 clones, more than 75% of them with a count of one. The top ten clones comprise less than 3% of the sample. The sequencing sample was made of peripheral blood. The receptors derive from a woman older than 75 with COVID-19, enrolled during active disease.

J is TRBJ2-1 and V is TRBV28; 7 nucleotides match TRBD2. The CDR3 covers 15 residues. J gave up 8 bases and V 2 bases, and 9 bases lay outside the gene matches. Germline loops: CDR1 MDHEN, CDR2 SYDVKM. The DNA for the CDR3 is TGTGCCAGCAGTTTAACGGGACTAAGTATCCATGAGCAGTTCTTC. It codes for CASSLTGLSIHEQFF.

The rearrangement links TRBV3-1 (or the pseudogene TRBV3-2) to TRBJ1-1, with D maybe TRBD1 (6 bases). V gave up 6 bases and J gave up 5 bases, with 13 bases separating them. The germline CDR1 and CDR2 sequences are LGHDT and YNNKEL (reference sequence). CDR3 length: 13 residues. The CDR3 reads CASSGDMVTEAFF. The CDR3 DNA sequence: TGTGCCAGCAGTGGGGACATGGTGACTGAAGCTTTCTTT.

The CDR3 loop reads CASSILNEQFF. CDR3 sequence (DNA): TGTGCCAGTAGTATTTTAAATGAGCAGTTCTTC. This chain links TRBV19 with TRBJ2-1; D gene unclear. CDR1 and CDR2 from the germline V gene are LNHDA and SQIVND (reference sequence). The V end lost 3 bases, the J end lost 7 bases, and 4 bases lay between the germline ends. This CDR3 is 11 amino acids long.

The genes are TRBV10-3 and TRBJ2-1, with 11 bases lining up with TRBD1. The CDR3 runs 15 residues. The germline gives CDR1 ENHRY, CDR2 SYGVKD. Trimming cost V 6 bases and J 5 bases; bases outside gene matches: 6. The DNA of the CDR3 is TGTGCCATCAGACGTTCGGGACAGGGGGACAATGAGCAGTTCTTC. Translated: CAIRRSGQGDNEQFF.

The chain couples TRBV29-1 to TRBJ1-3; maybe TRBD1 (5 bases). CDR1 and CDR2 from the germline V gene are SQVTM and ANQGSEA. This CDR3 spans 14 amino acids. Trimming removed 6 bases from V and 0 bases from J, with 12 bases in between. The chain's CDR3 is CSVRQQPSGNTIYF. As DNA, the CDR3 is TGCAGCGTCCGACAGCAACCCTCTGGAAACACCATATATTTT.

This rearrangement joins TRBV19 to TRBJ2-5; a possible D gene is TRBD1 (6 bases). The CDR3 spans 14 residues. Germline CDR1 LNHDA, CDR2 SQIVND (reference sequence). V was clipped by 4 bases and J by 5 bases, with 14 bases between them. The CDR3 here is CASSRQEVWETQYF. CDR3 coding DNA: TGTGCCAGTAGTAGACAGGAGGTTTGGGAGACCCAGTACTTC.

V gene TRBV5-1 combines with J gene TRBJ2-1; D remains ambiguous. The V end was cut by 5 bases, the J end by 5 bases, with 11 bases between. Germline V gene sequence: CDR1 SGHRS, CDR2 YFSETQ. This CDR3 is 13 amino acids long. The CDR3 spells CASRTYLNNEQFF. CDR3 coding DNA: TGCGCCAGCAGGACATACCTAAACAATGAGCAGTTCTTC.

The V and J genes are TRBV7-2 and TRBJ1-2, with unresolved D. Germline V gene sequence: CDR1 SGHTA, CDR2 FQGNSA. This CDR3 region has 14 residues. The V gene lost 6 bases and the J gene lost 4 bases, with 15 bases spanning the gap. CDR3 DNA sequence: TGTGCCAGCAGGCTAGAAATCCTCGGCTATGGCTACACCTTC. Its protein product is CASRLEILGYGYTF.

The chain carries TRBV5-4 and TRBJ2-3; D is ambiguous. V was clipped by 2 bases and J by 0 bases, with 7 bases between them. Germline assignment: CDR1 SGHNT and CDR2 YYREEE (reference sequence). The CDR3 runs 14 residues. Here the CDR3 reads CASSLGGSTDTQYF. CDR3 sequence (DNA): TGTGCCAGCAGCTTAGGCGGAAGCACAGATACGCAGTATTTT.

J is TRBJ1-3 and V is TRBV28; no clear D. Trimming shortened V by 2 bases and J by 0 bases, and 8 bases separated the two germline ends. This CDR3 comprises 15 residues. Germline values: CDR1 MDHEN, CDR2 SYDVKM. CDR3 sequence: CASSLGRSSGNTIYF. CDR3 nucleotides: TGTGCCAGCAGTTTAGGGCGCTCCTCTGGAAACACCATATATTTT.

The CDR3, as DNA: TGTGCCAGTACTGGGCGGGACAGGGGTCGCCCGGGTGAAGCTTTCTTT. This encodes CASTGRDRGRPGEAFF. The V call is TRBV19, the J call TRBJ1-1; 10 nucleotides agree with TRBD1. The junction had 15 bases not matched to a gene; V was cut back by 7 bases and J by 7 bases. Germline V CDR1 and CDR2: LNHDA, SQIVND (reference sequence). There are 16 residues in the CDR3.

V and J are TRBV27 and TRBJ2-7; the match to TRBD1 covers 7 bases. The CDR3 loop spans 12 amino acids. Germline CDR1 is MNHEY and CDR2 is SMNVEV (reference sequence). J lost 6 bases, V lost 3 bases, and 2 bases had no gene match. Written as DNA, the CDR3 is TGTGCCAGCAGTTTTACAGGGGCCGAGCAGTACTTC. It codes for CASSFTGAEQYF.

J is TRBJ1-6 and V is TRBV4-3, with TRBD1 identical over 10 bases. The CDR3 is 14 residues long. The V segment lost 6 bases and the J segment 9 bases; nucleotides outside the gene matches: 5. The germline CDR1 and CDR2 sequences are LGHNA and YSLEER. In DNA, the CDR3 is TGCGCCAGCAGACCCGGGACAGGGGCTTCACCCCTCCACTTT. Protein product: CASRPGTGASPLHF.

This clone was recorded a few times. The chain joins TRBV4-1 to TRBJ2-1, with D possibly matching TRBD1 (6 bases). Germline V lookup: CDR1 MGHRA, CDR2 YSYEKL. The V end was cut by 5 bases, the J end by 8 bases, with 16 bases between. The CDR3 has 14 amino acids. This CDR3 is CASSMRRQDDEQFF. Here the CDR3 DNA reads TGCGCCAGCAGCATGCGGAGACAGGACGATGAGCAGTTCTTC.

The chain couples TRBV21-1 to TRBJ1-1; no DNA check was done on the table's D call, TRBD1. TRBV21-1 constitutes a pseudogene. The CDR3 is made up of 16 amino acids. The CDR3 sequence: CASSPKFRGLNTEAFF. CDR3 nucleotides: TGTGCCAGCAGCCCCAAATTCAGGGGGTTGAACACTGAAGCTTTCTTT.

The CDR3 here is CASSSRLVGPQHNEQFF. The CDR3 DNA follows: TGTGCCAGCAGCTCTCGACTAGTTGGACCGCAACACAATGAGCAGTTCTTC. The chain has TRBV5-8 and TRBJ2-1; D is perhaps TRBD2 (6 bases). Germline-derived CDR1 and CDR2 are SGHTS and YDEGEE. The CDR3 sequence is 17 residues long. The V and J ends lost 3 bases and 5 bases respectively, with 21 bases between them. The entire variable domain, with the rest obtained from reference TRBV5-8 and TRBJ2-1, is as follows: EAGVTQSPTHLIKTRGQQATLRCSPISGHTSVYWYQQALGLGLQFLLWYDEGEERNRGNFPPRFSGRQFPNYSSELNVNALELEDSALYLCASSSRLVGPQHNEQFFGPGTRLTVL.

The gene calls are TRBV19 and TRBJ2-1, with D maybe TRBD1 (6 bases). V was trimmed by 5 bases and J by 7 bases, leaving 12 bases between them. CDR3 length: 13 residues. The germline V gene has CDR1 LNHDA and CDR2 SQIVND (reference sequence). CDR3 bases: TGTGCCAGTAGTGGTCCTAGGGGGAATGAGCAGTTCTTC. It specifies CASSGPRGNEQFF.

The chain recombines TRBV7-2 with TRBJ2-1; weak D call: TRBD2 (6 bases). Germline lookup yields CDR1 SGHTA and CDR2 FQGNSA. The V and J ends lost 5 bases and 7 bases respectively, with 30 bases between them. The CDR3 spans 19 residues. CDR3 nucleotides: TGTGCCAGCAGCACCCGTGGACTTTTATTAGCGTCGGGGAGGAATGAGCAGTTCTTC. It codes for CASSTRGLLLASGRNEQFF. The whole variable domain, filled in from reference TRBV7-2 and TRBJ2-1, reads GAGVSQSPSNKVTEKGKDVELRCDPISGHTALYWYRQSLGQGLEFLIYFQGNSAPDKSGLPSDRFSAERTGGSVSTLTIQRTQQEDSAVYLCASSTRGLLLASGRNEQFFGPGTRLTVL.

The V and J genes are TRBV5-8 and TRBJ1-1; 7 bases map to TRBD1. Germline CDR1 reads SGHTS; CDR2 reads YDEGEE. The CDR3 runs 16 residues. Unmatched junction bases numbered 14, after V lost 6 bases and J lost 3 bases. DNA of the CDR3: TGTGCCAGCACCGACTGGGGACAGACTCATGACACTGAAGCTTTCTTT. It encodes CASTDWGQTHDTEAFF. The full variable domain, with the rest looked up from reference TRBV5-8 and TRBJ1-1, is EAGVTQSPTHLIKTRGQQATLRCSPISGHTSVYWYQQALGLGLQFLLWYDEGEERNRGNFPPRFSGRQFPNYSSELNVNALELEDSALYLCASTDWGQTHDTEAFFGQGTRLTVV.

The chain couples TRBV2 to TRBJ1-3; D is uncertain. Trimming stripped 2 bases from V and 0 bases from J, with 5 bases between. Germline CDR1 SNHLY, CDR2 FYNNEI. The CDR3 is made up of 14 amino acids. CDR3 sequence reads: CASSENISGNTIYF. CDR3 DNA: TGTGCCAGCAGTGAAAACATCTCTGGAAACACCATATATTTT.